The 3 T cell receptor beta chains reported below all come from one sample, sequenced in a study of blood T cells in healthy people across ages. Alongside a J-beta primer mix, a sample-barcoded 5' primer served in a second PCR lasting about 7 to 11 cycles. TCRdb passed the 5' RACE reads through MiXCR, listing each CDR3 protein once. The data show about 500,000 distinct CDR3 sequences, around 24% seen once. These same records also appear under a second study, on T cells of mothers and their children.

The specimen was blood. Every receptor here comes from a boy aged 5 to 17 in good health.

This clonotype was counted ten times or more. The chain is built from TRBV20-1 and TRBJ2-1, with D possibly called TRBD1 or TRBD2 (6 bases each). The CDR3 extends over 14 amino acids. V gave up 8 bases and J gave up 7 bases, with 21 bases separating them. CDR1 and CDR2 (germline): DFQATT, SNEGSKA (reference sequence). The CDR3 nucleotides are TGCAGTCCTAAGGGGGGACTCCGATCTAATGAGCAGTTCTTC. This encodes CSPKGGLRSNEQFF.

This clonotype was recorded a few times. The rearrangement joins TRBV28 to TRBJ2-3, with unresolved D. Germline CDR1 and CDR2: MDHEN and SYDVKM. The CDR3 covers 15 residues. V was cut by 3 bases and J by 4 bases, with 14 bases left in between. The CDR3 DNA reads as TGTGCCAGCAGTTTGGCACTTCGCCGATCAGATACGCAGTATTTT. Encoded protein: CASSLALRRSDTQYF.

The chain carries TRBV29-1 and TRBJ2-7, with 8 bases lining up with TRBD1. V was clipped by 5 bases and J by 3 bases; unmatched bases: 9. Germline CDR1 SQVTM, CDR2 ANQGSEA. The CDR3 extends over 14 amino acids. CDR3 DNA sequence: TGCAGCGTTTTACCGGACAGGGAGAGCTACGAGCAGTACTTC. Protein sequence: CSVLPDRESYEQYF.